A single sample is the source of the 29 T cell receptor beta chains below, sequenced in a study of T cell responses to AZD1222 COVID-19 vaccine. Only in-frame clones appear in the TCRdb table, and some are missing; sequencing was by immunoSEQ multiplex PCR. Among some 130,000 clones listed, about 94% were seen once. The sequencing here drew on peripheral blood, taken on day 0 of AZD1222 vaccination. The receptor set was obtained from an adult in good health.

The chain recombines TRBV4-1 with TRBJ1-5; 7 nucleotides align to TRBD1. V was pared by 0 bases and J by 2 bases, with 16 bases of the junction left unmatched. This CDR3 has 20 residues. CDR1 is MGHRA and CDR2 is YSYEKL in the germline V gene. The CDR3, as DNA: TGCGCCAGCAGCCAAGATAGTAGGGGGCTGCGTTGGTCTGGCAATCAGCCCCAGCATTTT. It codes for CASSQDSRGLRWSGNQPQHF.

The genes are TRBV7-3 and TRBJ1-1, with 11 positions matching TRBD1. Per germline, CDR1 SGHTA and CDR2 FQGTGA. The CDR3 runs 16 residues. Unmatched junction bases numbered 6, after V lost 5 bases and J lost 1 base. The CDR3 loop reads CASSPGTGGENTEAFF. Written as DNA, the CDR3 is TGTGCCAGCAGCCCCGGGACAGGGGGAGAGAACACTGAAGCTTTCTTT.

The rearrangement links TRBV5-6 to TRBJ1-2, with TRBD1 as a possible D gene (5 bases). V shed 7 bases and J shed 0 bases, with 7 bases lying between them. Germline CDR1 reads SGHDT; CDR2 reads YYEEEE. There are 12 residues in the CDR3. The CDR3 region has the DNA TGTGCCAGCTGGGGGGCTAACTATGGCTACACCTTC. This sequence encodes CASWGANYGYTF.

This chain uses TRBV3-1 (or the pseudogene TRBV3-2) with TRBJ1-4; a weak D match, TRBD1 (5 bases). Germline CDR1 and CDR2: LGHDT and YNNKEL (reference sequence). This CDR3 spans 16 amino acids. Trimming shortened V by 2 bases and J by 5 bases, and 15 bases separated the two germline ends. CDR3 nucleotide sequence: TGTGCCAGCAGCCAAAAGATGACGACAGTAAATGAAAAACTGTTTTTT. Protein product: CASSQKMTTVNEKLFF.

This clone was seen just once. This sequence joins TRBV6-1 and TRBJ1-2, with D unclear. The CDR3 is 16 residues long. V lost 4 bases and J 0 bases, leaving 15 bases between the germline ends. Looked up from germline, CDR1 is MNHNS and CDR2 is SASEGT. The CDR3 reads CASSGRTTSANYGYTF. CDR3 bases: TGTGCCAGCAGTGGAAGGACTACCTCAGCTAACTATGGCTACACCTTC.

The rearrangement joins TRBV18 to TRBJ2-1; TRBD2 matches 7 bases. Germline trimming cut 3 bases from V and 8 bases from J; bases unmatched to any gene: 7. Looked up from germline, CDR1 is KGHSH and CDR2 is LQKENI. CDR3 length equals 14 residues. The CDR3 nucleotides read TGTGCCAGCTCACCGGGGCGGGAGATCGATGAGCAGTTCTTC. Translation: CASSPGREIDEQFF.

The chain combines TRBV6-5 with TRBJ1-1; D not certain. The CDR3 length is 15 residues. With 6 bases removed from V and 4 bases from J, the gap between germline ends came to 18 bases. Germline-derived CDR1 and CDR2 are MNHEY and SVGAGI. CDR3 bases: TGTGCCAGCAGCCCCGCGGGAAGAAGTTTCACTGAAGCTTTCTTT. This gives the protein CASSPAGRSFTEAFF.

This clone has more than one count but fewer than ten. The V and J genes are TRBV6-2 or TRBV6-3 and TRBJ2-1; D is possibly TRBD2 (6 bases). The CDR3 runs 14 residues. CDR1 and CDR2 (germline): MNHEY, SVGEGT. V dropped 5 bases and J dropped 9 bases, with 17 bases sitting between them. The DNA of the CDR3 is TGTGCCAGCAGTGCCTTGGAGGGGCGAGGTGAGCAGTTCTTC. This codes for CASSALEGRGEQFF.

The chain carries TRBV5-4 and TRBJ2-7; 10 bases agree with TRBD2. There are 18 residues in the CDR3. V lost 5 bases to trimming and J lost 5 bases; unmatched junction nucleotides: 19. Germline CDR1 and CDR2: SGHNT and YYREEE (reference sequence). The CDR3 protein is CASSSPRTSGIGSNEQYF. The CDR3 DNA reads TGTGCCAGCAGTTCACCCCGGACTAGCGGAATAGGATCCAACGAGCAGTACTTC.

The V gene is TRBV14, the J gene TRBJ2-1; tentatively, D is TRBD2 (5 bases). CDR1 and CDR2 from the germline V gene are SGHDN and FVKESK. The CDR3 has 13 amino acids. The germline V and J ends were trimmed by 4 bases and 8 bases, with 12 bases remaining between them. The CDR3 DNA sequence: TGTGCCAGCAGCCCACACCCAGCGGATGAGCAGTTCTTC. Its protein product is CASSPHPADEQFF.

The chain links TRBV9 to TRBJ1-6; D is undetermined. The V gene's germline CDR1 is SGDLS and CDR2 YYNGEE. The CDR3 runs 12 residues. The V end was cut by 3 bases, the J end by 5 bases, with 3 bases between. CDR3 protein: CASSDNNSPLHF. CDR3 DNA sequence: TGTGCCAGCAGCGATAATAATTCACCCCTCCACTTT.

The chain carries TRBV2 and TRBJ1-5; possibly TRBD1 for D (5 bases). The germline V gene encodes CDR1 SNHLY and CDR2 FYNNEI. Trimming pared 4 bases from V and 1 base from J, leaving 11 bases between. The CDR3 extends over 15 amino acids. The CDR3 sequence: CASSGDRQSNQPQHF. In DNA form, the CDR3 reads TGTGCCAGCAGTGGAGATAGACAGAGCAATCAGCCCCAGCATTTT.

The chain carries TRBV4-1 and TRBJ2-5, with D perhaps given as TRBD1 or TRBD2 (5 bases each). Germline lookup yields CDR1 MGHRA and CDR2 YSYEKL. V gave up 1 base and J gave up 5 bases, with 11 bases separating them. The CDR3 extends over 14 amino acids. This chain's CDR3 is CASSQGGREETQYF. CDR3 in DNA: TGCGCCAGCAGCCAAGGGGGCAGGGAGGAGACCCAGTACTTC.

This sequence joins TRBV4-1 and TRBJ1-2, with 10 bases aligning to TRBD1. The CDR3 has 14 residues. V trimming: 3 bases; J trimming: 4 bases; junction bases outside the gene matches: 2. CDR1 is MGHRA, CDR2 YSYEKL, per germline. In DNA form, the CDR3 reads TGCGCCAGCAGCCAGAGACAGGGGGCCTATGGCTACACCTTC. Its protein is CASSQRQGAYGYTF.

V gene TRBV5-1 combines with J gene TRBJ1-2, with D unresolved. CDR1 SGHRS and CDR2 YFSETQ come from the germline V gene. CDR3 size: 12 residues. Trimming cost V 0 bases and J 5 bases, with 5 bases left between them. The CDR3 sequence is CASSLGRYGYTF. In nucleotides, the CDR3 is TGCGCCAGCAGCTTGGGCCGGTATGGCTACACCTTC.

The genes are TRBV27 and TRBJ2-5; D is possibly TRBD1 or TRBD2 (6 bases each). Germline V gene lookup returns CDR1 MNHEY and CDR2 SMNVEV (reference sequence). The CDR3 spans 15 residues. V lost 3 bases, J lost 7 bases, and 18 bases lay in between. CDR3 DNA: TGTGCCAGCAGTTTTCGAGGGGGGTATTTCGGGACCCAGTACTTC. This codes for CASSFRGGYFGTQYF.

This clone appeared a few times. This chain links TRBV27 with TRBJ1-1, with 8 bases matching TRBD1. Per the germline V gene, CDR1 is MNHEY and CDR2 is SMNVEV (reference sequence). The CDR3 runs 15 residues. After removal of 5 bases from V and 5 bases from J, the junction contained 10 bases not matched to a gene. The CDR3 DNA reads TGTGCCAGCAGTCTCCGGACAGGGATAAAGACTGAAGCTTTCTTT. It encodes CASSLRTGIKTEAFF.

In DNA, the CDR3 is TGTGCCAGTAAGGCCCAATTGAGTCCATATGGCTACACCTTC. It is translated as CASKAQLSPYGYTF. The chain joins TRBV19 to TRBJ1-2; D gene ambiguous. The CDR3 sequence is 14 residues long. The germline V gene has CDR1 LNHDA and CDR2 SQIVND (reference sequence). Trimming removed 7 bases at V and 5 bases at J, with 17 bases between.

The V and J genes are TRBV19 and TRBJ1-5; no reliable D call. CDR3 length equals 16 residues. The germline V and J ends were trimmed by 0 bases and 0 bases, with 9 bases remaining between them. Germline V lookup: CDR1 LNHDA, CDR2 SQIVND (reference sequence). The CDR3 protein is CASSIEAAGSNQPQHF. CDR3 nucleotide sequence: TGTGCCAGTAGTATAGAAGCGGCGGGTAGCAATCAGCCCCAGCATTTT.

This clone was observed a single time. The gene calls are TRBV18 and TRBJ1-5; D is unclear. Germline V gives CDR1 KGHSH, CDR2 LQKENI. V dropped 6 bases and J dropped 4 bases, with 10 bases sitting between them. This CDR3 spans 13 amino acids. The CDR3: CASSPGRNQPQHF. CDR3 nucleotides: TGTGCCAGCTCCCCGGGGAGGAATCAGCCCCAGCATTTT.

The chain couples TRBV12-3 or TRBV12-4 to TRBJ2-1; D unclear. This CDR3 spans 13 amino acids. V was trimmed by 2 bases and J by 0 bases, leaving 2 bases between them. In DNA, the CDR3 is TGTGCCAGCAGTTTAAGCTCCTACAATGAGCAGTTCTTC. This encodes CASSLSSYNEQFF.

This clone appeared once. The V gene is TRBV30, the J gene TRBJ1-1, with 9 bases fitting TRBD1. The junction had 8 bases not matched to a gene; V was cut back by 3 bases and J by 6 bases. This CDR3 has 14 residues. CDR1 is GTSNPN, CDR2 SVGIG, per germline (reference sequence). The CDR3 loop is CAWRGQGKGAEAFF. CDR3 DNA: TGTGCCTGGAGGGGACAGGGAAAGGGCGCTGAAGCTTTCTTT.

V is TRBV5-4 and J is TRBJ1-3, with D possibly being TRBD1 (5 bases). Germline lookup yields CDR1 SGHNT and CDR2 YYREEE (reference sequence). The CDR3 length is 16 residues. Trimming cost V 4 bases and J 1 base, with 15 bases left between them. As DNA, the CDR3 is TGTGCCAGCAGCCCTGGAGGGACTACGTCTGGAAACACCATATATTTT. Translation gives CASSPGGTTSGNTIYF.

The chain links TRBV7-2 to TRBJ1-2; 7 bases are a match to TRBD1. Germline loops: CDR1 SGHTA, CDR2 FQGNSA. The CDR3 sequence is 14 residues long. The V gene end was trimmed by 2 bases and the J gene end by 4 bases; junction bases not matched to a gene: 4. As DNA, the CDR3 is TGTGCCAGCAGCTTACAAACAGGGGTCTATGGCTACACCTTC. It yields the protein CASSLQTGVYGYTF.

This chain uses TRBV9 with TRBJ1-1; possible D gene TRBD1, 6 bases. Looked up from germline, CDR1 is SGDLS and CDR2 is YYNGEE. This CDR3 spans 15 amino acids. V was clipped by 1 base and J by 1 base, with 11 bases between them. The CDR3 is CASSVSQGRNTEAFF. DNA for the CDR3: TGTGCCAGCAGCGTATCTCAGGGGCGGAACACTGAAGCTTTCTTT.

V gene TRBV5-1 combines with J gene TRBJ2-5; 9 positions match TRBD2. The CDR3 is 15 amino acids. J was trimmed by 2 bases and V by 4 bases; bases with no gene match: 6. The germline V gene has CDR1 SGHRS and CDR2 YFSETQ. The CDR3 region has the DNA TGCGCCAGCAGCCCCGCGGGGGGGCGACAAGAGACCCAGTACTTC. It encodes CASSPAGGRQETQYF.

J is TRBJ1-1 and V is TRBV5-1; 7 nucleotides align to TRBD1. The CDR3 runs 13 residues. Trimming cost V 4 bases and J 3 bases; bases outside gene matches: 3. In germline, CDR1 is SGHRS, CDR2 YFSETQ. In nucleotides, the CDR3 is TGCGCCAGCAGCCCGGGGACAGACACTGAAGCTTTCTTT. Amino acid sequence: CASSPGTDTEAFF.

The gene calls are TRBV27 and TRBJ1-2; D call uncertain. The length of the CDR3 is 11 residues. Germline lookup yields CDR1 MNHEY and CDR2 SMNVEV (reference sequence). Trimming left V 7 bases short and J 4 bases short, with 7 bases between. The chain's CDR3 is CASNNGYGYTF. Here the CDR3 DNA reads TGTGCCAGCAATAACGGCTATGGCTACACCTTC.

The chain uses TRBV7-9 and TRBJ1-2; D not resolved. The CDR3 is 13 residues long. Germline lookup yields CDR1 SEHNR and CDR2 FQNEAQ (reference sequence). With 3 bases removed from V and 3 bases from J, the gap between germline ends came to 8 bases. The DNA for the CDR3 is TGTGCCAGCAGCTTCGTCGCGGACTATGGCTACACCTTC. Encoded protein: CASSFVADYGYTF.